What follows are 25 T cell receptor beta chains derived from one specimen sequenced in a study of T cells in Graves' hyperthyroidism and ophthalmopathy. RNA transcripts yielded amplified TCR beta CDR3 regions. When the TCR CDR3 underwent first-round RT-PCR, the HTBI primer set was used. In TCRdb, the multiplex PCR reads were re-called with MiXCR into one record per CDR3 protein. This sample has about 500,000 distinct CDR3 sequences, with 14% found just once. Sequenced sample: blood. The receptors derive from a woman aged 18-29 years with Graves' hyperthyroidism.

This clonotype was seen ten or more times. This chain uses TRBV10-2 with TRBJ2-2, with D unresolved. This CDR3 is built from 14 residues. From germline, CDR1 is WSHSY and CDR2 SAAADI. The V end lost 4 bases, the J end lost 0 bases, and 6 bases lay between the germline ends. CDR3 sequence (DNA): TGCGCCAGCAGTGCGACATCGAACACCGGGGAGCTGTTTTTT. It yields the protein CASSATSNTGELFF.

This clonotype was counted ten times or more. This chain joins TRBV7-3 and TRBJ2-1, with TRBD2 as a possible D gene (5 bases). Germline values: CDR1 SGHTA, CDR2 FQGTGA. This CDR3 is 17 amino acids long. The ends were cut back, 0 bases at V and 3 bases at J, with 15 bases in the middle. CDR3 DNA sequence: TGTGCCAGCAGCTTAACGAATCCTCACCGGGACTACAATGAGCAGTTCTTC. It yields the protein CASSLTNPHRDYNEQFF.

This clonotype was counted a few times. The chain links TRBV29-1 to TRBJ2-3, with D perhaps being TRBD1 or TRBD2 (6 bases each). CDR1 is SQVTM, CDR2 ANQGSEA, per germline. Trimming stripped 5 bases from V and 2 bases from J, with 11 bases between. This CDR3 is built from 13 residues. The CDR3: CSVTGAATDTQYF. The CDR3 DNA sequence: TGCAGCGTTACGGGGGCGGCCACAGATACGCAGTATTTT.

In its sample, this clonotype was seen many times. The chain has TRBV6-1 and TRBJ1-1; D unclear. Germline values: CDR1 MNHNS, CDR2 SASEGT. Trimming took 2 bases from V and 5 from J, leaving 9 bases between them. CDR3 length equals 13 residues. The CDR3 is CASSEQWGTEAFF. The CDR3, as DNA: TGTGCCAGCAGTGAACAATGGGGAACTGAAGCTTTCTTT.

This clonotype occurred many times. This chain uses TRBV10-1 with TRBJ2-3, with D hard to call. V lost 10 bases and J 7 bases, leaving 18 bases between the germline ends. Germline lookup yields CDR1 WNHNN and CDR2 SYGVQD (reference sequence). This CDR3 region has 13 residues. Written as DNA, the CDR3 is TGCGCCACTTACTACCACACTCTTCATACGCAGTATTTT. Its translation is CATYYHTLHTQYF.

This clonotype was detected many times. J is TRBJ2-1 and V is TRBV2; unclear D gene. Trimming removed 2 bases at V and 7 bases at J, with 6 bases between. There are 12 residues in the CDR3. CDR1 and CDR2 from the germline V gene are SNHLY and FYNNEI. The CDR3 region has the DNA TGTGCCAGCAGTGAACAGTTAAATGAGCAGTTCTTC. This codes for CASSEQLNEQFF.

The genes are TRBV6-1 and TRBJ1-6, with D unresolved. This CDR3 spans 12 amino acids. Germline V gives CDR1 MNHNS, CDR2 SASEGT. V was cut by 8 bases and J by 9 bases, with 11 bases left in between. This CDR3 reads CASGMTGSPLHF. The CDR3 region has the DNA TGTGCCAGCGGGATGACGGGTTCACCCCTCCACTTT.

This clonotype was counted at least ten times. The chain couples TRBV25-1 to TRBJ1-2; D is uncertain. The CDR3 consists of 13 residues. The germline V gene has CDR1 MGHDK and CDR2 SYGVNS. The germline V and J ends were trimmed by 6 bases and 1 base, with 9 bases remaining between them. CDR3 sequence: CASRAEVNYGYTF. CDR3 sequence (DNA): TGTGCCAGCAGAGCCGAGGTTAACTATGGCTACACCTTC.

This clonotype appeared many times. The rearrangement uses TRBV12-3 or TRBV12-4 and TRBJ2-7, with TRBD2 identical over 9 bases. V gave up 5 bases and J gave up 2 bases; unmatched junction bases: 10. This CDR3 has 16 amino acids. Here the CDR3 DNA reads TGTGCCAGCAGTCTTTTCGACCTAGCGGGGCCCTACGAGCAGTACTTC. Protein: CASSLFDLAGPYEQYF.

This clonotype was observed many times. This chain's CDR3 is CASLPGTHTDTQYF. Written as DNA, the CDR3 is TGTGCCAGCCTCCCCGGGACTCACACAGATACGCAGTATTTT. The J gene is TRBJ2-3, the V gene TRBV12-3 or TRBV12-4, with D perhaps matching TRBD2 (6 bases). The ends were cut back, 8 bases at V and 2 bases at J, with 14 bases in the middle. CDR3 length equals 14 residues.

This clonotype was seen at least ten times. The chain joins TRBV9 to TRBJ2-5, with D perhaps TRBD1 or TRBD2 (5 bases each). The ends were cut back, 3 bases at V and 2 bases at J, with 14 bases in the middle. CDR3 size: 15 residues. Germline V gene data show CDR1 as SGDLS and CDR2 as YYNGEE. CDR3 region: CASSGRDRPQETQYF. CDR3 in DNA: TGTGCCAGCAGCGGACGGGACCGACCACAAGAGACCCAGTACTTC.

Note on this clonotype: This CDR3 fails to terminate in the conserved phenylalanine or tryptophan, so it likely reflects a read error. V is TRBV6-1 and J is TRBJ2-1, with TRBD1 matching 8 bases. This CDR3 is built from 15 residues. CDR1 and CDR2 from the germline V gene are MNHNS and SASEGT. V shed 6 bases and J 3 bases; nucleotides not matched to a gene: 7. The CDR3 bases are TGTGCCAGCAGAGCGGACAGGGACGACTACAATGAGCAGTTCCTC. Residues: CASRADRDDYNEQFL.

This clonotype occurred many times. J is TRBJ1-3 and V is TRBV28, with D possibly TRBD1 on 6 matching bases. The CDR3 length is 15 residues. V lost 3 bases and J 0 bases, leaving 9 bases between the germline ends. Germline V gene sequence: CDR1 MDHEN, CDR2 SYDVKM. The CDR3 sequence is CASSLGAISGNTIYF. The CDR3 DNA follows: TGTGCCAGCAGTTTGGGGGCCATCTCTGGAAACACCATATATTTT.

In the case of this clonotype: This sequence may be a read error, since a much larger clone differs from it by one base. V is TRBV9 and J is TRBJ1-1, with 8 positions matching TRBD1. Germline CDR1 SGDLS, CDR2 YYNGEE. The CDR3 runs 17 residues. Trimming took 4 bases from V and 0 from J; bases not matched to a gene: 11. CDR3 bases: TGTGCCAGCAGCCACAGACAGGGGATGGGACTGAACACTGAAGCTTTCTTT. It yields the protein CASSHRQGMGLNTEAFF.

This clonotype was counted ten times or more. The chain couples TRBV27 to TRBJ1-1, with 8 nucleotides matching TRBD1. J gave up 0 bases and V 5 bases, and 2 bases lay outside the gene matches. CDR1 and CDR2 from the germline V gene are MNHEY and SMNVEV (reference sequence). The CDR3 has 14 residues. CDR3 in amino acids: CASSPQGVNTEAFF. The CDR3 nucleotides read TGTGCCAGCAGTCCACAGGGGGTGAACACTGAAGCTTTCTTT.

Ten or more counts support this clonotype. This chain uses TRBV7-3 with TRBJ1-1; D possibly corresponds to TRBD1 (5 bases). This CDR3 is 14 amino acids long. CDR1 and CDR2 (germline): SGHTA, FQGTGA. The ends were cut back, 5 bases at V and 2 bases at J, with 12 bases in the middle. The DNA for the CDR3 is TGTGCCAGCAGCACGACCGGGGCCAACACTGAAGCTTTCTTT. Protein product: CASSTTGANTEAFF.

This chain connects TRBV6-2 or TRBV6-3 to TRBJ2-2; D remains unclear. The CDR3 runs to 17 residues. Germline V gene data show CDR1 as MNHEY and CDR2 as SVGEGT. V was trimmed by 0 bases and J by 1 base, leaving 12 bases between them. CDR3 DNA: TGTGCCAGCAGTTACTCGACACAACTAATGAACACCGGGGAGCTGTTTTTT. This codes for CASSYSTQLMNTGELFF.

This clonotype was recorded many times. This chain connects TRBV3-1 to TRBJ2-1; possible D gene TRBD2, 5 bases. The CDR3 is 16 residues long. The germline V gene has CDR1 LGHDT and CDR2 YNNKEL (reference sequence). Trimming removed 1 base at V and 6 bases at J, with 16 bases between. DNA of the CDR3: TGTGCCAGCAGCCAAGGAGTCCGGGAACGCAGCAATGAGCAGTTCTTC. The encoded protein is CASSQGVRERSNEQFF.

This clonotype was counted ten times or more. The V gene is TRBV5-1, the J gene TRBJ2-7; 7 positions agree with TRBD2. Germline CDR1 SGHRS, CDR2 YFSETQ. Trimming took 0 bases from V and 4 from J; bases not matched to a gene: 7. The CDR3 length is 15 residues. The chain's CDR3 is CASSLVGGGSYEQYF. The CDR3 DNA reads TGCGCCAGCAGCTTGGTTGGCGGGGGTTCATACGAGCAGTACTTC.

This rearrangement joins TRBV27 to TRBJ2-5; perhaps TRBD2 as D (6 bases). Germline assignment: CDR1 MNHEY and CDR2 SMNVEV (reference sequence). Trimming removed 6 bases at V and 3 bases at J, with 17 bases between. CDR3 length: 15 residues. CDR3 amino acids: CASSLQWRGEETQYF. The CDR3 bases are TGTGCCAGCAGCCTACAGTGGAGGGGTGAAGAGACCCAGTACTTC.

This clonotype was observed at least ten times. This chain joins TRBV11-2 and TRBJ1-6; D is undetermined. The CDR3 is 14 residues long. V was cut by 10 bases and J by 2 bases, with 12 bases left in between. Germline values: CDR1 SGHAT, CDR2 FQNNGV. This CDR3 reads CATKASPYNSPLHF. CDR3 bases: TGTGCCACCAAAGCTAGCCCCTATAATTCACCCCTCCACTTT.

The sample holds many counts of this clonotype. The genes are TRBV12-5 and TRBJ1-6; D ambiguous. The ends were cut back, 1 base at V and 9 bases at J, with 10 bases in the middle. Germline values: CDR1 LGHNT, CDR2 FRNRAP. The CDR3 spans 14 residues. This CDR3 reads CASGLAVESSPLHF. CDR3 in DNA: TGTGCTAGTGGTTTGGCAGTAGAGAGTTCACCCCTCCACTTT.

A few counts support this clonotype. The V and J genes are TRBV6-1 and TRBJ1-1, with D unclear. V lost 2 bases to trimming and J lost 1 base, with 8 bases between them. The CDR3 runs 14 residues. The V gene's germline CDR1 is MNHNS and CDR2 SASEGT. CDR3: CASSEFGGNTEAFF. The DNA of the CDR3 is TGTGCCAGCAGTGAATTCGGAGGGAACACTGAAGCTTTCTTT.

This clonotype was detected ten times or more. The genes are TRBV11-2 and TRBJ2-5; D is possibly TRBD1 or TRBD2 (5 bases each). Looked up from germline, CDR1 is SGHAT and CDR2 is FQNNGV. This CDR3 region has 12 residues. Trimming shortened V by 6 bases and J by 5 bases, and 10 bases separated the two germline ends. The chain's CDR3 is CASSQWGETQYF. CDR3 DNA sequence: TGTGCCAGCAGTCAATGGGGGGAGACCCAGTACTTC.

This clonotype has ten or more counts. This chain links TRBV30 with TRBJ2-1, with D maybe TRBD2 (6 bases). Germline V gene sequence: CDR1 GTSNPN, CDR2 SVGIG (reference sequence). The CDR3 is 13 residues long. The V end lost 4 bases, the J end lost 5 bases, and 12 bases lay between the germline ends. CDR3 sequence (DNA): TGTGCCTGGACACAGCGGGCGCACAATGAGCAGTTCTTC. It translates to CAWTQRAHNEQFF.